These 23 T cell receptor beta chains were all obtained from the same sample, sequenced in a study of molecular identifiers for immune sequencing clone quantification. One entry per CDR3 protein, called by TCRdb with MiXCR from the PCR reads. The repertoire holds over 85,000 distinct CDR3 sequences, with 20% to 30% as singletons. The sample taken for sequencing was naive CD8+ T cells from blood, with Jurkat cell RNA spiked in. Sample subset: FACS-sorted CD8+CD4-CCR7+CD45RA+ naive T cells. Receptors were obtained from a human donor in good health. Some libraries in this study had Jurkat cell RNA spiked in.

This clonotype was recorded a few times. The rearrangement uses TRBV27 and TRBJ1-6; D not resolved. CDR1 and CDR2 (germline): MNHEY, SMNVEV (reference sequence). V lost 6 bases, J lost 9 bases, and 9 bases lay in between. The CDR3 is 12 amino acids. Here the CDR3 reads CASRDRGSPLHF. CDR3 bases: TGTGCCAGCAGGGATCGTGGTTCACCCCTCCACTTT.

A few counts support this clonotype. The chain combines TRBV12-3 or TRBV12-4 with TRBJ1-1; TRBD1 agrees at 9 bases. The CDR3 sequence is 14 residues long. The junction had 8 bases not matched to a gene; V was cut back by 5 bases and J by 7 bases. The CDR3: CASSGTGSDFEAFF. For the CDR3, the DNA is TGTGCCAGCAGTGGGACAGGGAGCGACTTTGAAGCTTTCTTT.

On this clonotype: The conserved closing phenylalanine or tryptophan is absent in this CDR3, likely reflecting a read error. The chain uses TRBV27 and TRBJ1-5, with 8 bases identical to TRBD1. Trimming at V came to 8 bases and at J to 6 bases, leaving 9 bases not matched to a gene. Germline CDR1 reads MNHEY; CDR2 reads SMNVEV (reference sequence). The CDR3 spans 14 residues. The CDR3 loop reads CASSLQGAFQPQHY. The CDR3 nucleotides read TGTGCCAGCTCCCTCCAGGGGGCATTTCAGCCCCAGCATTAT.

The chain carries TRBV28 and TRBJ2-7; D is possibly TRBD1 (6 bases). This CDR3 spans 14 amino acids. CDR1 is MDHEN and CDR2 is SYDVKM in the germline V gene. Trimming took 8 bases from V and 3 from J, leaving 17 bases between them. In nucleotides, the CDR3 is TGTGCCAGCTCCAGGGGATCTAGAAACTACGAGCAGTACTTC. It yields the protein CASSRGSRNYEQYF.

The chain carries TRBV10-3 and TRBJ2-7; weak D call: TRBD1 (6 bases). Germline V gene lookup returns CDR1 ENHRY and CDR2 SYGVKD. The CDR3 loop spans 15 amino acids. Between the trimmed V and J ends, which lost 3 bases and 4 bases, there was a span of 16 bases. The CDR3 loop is CAISDTLQGQYEQYF. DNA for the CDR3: TGTGCCATCAGTGACACCCTGCAGGGACAATACGAGCAGTACTTC.

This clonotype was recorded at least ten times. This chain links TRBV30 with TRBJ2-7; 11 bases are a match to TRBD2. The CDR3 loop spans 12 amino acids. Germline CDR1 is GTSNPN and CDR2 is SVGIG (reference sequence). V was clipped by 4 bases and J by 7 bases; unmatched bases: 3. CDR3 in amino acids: CAWTWTSGEQYF. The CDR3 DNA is TGTGCCTGGACCTGGACTAGCGGGGAGCAGTACTTC.

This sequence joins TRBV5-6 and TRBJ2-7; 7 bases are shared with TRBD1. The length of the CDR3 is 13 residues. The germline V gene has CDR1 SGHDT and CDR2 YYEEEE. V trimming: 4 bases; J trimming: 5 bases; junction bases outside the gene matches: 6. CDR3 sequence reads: CASSHRQGDEQYF. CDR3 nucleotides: TGTGCCAGCAGCCACCGCCAGGGGGACGAGCAGTACTTC. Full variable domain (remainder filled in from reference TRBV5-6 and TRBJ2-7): DAGVTQSPTHLIKTRGQQVTLRCSPKSGHDTVSWYQQALGQGPQFIFQYYEEEERQRGNFPDRFSGHQFPNYSSELNVNALLLGDSALYLCASSHRQGDEQYFGPGTRLTVT.

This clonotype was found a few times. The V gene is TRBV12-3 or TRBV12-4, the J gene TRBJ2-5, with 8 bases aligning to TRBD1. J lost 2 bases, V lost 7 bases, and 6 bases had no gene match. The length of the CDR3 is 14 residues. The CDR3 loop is CASNDDRGQETQYF. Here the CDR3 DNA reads TGTGCCAGCAACGACGACAGGGGACAAGAGACCCAGTACTTC.

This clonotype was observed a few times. CDR3 region: CASSADSKPGELFF. The CDR3 DNA is TGTGCCAGCAGCGCTGACTCAAAACCCGGGGAGCTGTTTTTT. The gene calls are TRBV3-1 and TRBJ2-2; D gene uncertain. The germline gives CDR1 LGHDT, CDR2 YNNKEL (reference sequence). The length of the CDR3 is 14 residues. Between the trimmed V and J ends, which lost 5 bases and 6 bases, there was a span of 13 bases.

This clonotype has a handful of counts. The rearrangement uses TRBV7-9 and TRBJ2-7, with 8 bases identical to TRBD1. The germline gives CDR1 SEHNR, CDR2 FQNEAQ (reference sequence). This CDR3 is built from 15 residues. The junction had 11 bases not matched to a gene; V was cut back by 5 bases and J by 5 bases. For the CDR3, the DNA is TGTGCCAGCAGCCCAGCCCAGGGGGCTTTTAACGAGCAGTACTTC. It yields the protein CASSPAQGAFNEQYF. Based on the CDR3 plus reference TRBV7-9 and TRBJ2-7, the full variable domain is DTGVSQNPRHKITKRGQNVTFRCDPISEHNRLYWYRQTLGQGPEFLTYFQNEAQLEKSRLLSDRFSAERPKGSFSTLEIQRTEQGDSAMYLCASSPAQGAFNEQYFGPGTRLTVT.

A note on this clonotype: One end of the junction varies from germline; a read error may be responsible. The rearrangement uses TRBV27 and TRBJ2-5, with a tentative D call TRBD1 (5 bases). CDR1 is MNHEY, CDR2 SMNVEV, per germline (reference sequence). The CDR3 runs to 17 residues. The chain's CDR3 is CAGSLDKPRGYQETQYF. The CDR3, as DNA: TGTGCCGGCAGTTTGGACAAACCTAGGGGTTACCAAGAGACCCAGTACTTC.

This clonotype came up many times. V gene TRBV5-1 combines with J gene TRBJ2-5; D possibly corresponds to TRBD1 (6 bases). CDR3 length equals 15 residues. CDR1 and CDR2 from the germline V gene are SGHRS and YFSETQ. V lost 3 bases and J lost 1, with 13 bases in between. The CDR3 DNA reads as TGCGCCAGCAGCTGGCGACAGGACGTCCAAGAGACCCAGTACTTC. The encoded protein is CASSWRQDVQETQYF.

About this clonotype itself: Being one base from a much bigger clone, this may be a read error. For the CDR3, the DNA is TGTGTCTGGAGCCGAGCGGCGCCGGACATTCAGTACTTC. Its translation: CVWSRAAPDIQYF. The V call is TRBV30, the J call TRBJ2-4; the D gene is possibly TRBD2 (5 bases). Germline CDR1 GTSNPN, CDR2 SVGIG (reference sequence). CDR3 length: 13 residues.

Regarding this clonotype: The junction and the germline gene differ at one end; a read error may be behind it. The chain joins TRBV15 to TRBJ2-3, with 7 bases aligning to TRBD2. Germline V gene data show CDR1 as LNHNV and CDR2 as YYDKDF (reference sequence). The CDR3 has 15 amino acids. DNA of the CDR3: TGTGCCACCAGCTCGAGCGGGGAGAGCACAGGTACGCAGTACTTT. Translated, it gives CATSSSGESTGTQYF.

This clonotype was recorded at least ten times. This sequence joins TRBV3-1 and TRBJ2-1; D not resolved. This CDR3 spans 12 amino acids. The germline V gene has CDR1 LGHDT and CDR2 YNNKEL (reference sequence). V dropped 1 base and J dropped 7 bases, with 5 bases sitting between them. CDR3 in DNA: TGTGCCAGCAGCCAAGGTGCTAATGAGCAGTTCTTC. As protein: CASSQGANEQFF.

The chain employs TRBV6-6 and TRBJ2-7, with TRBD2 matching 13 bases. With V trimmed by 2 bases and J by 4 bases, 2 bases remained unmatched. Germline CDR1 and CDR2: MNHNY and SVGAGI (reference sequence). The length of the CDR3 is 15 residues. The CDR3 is CASSYRTSGSYEQYF. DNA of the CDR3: TGTGCCAGCAGTTACAGGACTAGCGGGAGTTACGAGCAGTACTTC.

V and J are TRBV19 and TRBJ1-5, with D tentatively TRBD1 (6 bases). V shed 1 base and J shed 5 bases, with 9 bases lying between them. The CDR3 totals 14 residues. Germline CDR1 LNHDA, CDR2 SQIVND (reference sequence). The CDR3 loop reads CASSIVPGDQPQHF. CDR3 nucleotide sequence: TGTGCCAGTAGTATAGTCCCAGGGGATCAGCCCCAGCATTTT.

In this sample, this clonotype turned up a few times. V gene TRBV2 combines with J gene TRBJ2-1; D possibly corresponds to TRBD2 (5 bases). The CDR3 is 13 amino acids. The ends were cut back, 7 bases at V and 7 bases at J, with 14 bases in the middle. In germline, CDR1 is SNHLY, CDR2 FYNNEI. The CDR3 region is CASMEALGNEQFF. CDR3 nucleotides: TGTGCCAGCATGGAGGCTCTAGGGAATGAGCAGTTCTTC.

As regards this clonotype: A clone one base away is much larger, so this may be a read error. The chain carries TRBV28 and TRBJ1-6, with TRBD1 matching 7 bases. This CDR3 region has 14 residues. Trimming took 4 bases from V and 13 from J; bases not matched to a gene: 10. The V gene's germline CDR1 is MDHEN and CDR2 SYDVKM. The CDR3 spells CASSWTGPINPLHF. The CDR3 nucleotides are TGTGCCAGCAGTTGGACAGGTCCCATTAATCCCCTCCACTTT.

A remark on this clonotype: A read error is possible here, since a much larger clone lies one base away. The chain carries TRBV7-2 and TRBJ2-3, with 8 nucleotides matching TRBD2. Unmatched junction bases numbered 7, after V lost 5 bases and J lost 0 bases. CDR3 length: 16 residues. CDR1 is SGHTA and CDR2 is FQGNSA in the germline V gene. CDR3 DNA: TGTGCCAGCAGCCTTACTAGCGGTCTGAGCACAGATACGCAGTATTTT. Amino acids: CASSLTSGLSTDTQYF.

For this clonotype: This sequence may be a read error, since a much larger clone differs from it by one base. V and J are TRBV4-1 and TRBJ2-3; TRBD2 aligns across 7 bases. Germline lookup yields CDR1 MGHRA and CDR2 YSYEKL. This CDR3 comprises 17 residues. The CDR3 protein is CARSHEDSGSSTDTQYF. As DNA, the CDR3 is TGCGCCCGCAGCCATGAAGATAGCGGGTCTAGCACAGATACGCAGTATTTT.

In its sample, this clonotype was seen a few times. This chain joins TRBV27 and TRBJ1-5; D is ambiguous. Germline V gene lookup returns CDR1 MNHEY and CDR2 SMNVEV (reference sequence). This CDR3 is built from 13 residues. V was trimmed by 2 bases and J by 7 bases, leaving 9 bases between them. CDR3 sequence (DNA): TGTGCCAGCAGTTTAGGGCCCTCACAGCCCCAGCATTTT. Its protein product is CASSLGPSQPQHF.

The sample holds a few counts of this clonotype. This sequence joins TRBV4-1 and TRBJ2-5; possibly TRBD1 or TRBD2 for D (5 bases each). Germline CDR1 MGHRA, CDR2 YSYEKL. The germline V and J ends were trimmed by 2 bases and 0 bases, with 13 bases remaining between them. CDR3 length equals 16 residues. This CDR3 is CASSQLGRQYQETQYF. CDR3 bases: TGCGCCAGCAGCCAACTGGGACGGCAGTACCAAGAGACCCAGTACTTC.